These T cell receptor beta chains were read from a single sample in a study of cytomegalovirus exposure and HLA in healthy donors. Sequenced by immunoSEQ multiplex PCR; TCRdb stores in-frame clones only, minus some. Of roughly 160,000 clones listed, roughly 80% are singletons. Sequencing was performed on PBMCs. The receptors originated from a male donor in good health and CMV-seropositive. Both conserved end residues are part of each CDR3. A D gene is named only where the DNA matches it firmly. Rows may omit the clone size; those that give it use once, few, many or a size class.

>TRBV9|TRBJ2-1|few|NA
TGTGCCAGCTCCCTAAGGCTAGCTAACAATGAGCAGTTCTTC
CASSLRLANNEQFF
>TRBV6-4|TRBJ2-3|NA|TRBD2
TGTGCCAGCAGTGACCGGATAGCGGGGGGGCCAGATACGCAGTATTTT
CASSDRIAGGPDTQYF
>TRBV28|TRBJ2-6|NA|TRBD1
TGTGCCAGCGACCCTCCGGGACAGGGATACGGGGCCAACGTCCTGACTTTC
CASDPPGQGYGANVLTF
>TRBV5-4|TRBJ1-1|NA|NA
TGTGCCAGCAGGGCACACCCTTCGAACACTGAAGCTTTCTTT
CASRAHPSNTEAFF
>TRBV7-2|TRBJ1-6|NA|NA
TGTGCCAGCAGCTTTAATAATTCACCCCTCCACTTT
CASSFNNSPLHF
>TRBV7-8|TRBJ2-1|NA|NA
TGTGCCAGCAGCTTAACCGGCGGATACAATGAGCAGTTCTTC
CASSLTGGYNEQFF
>TRBV7-9|TRBJ2-7|few|NA
TGTGCCAGCAGCCTCGACGGGACCTACGAGCAGTACTTC
CASSLDGTYEQYF
>TRBV7-8|TRBJ2-1|NA|NA
TGTGCCAGCAGCTTACCCCGGACCATCCGGGGTGAGCAGTTCTTC
CASSLPRTIRGEQFF
>TRBV28|TRBJ1-4|few|TRBD1
TGTGCCAGCAGTCCCTCGGGACAGGGGGCTGAAAAACTGTTTTTT
CASSPSGQGAEKLFF
>TRBV4-3|TRBJ1-1|NA|TRBD1
TGCGCCAGCAGCCTAAGACAGGGAGGAACTGAAGCTTTCTTT
CASSLRQGGTEAFF
>TRBV30|TRBJ1-2|NA|NA
TGTGCCATCCGGGAAGGGTATGGCTACACCTTC
CAIREGYGYTF
>TRBV29-1|TRBJ2-5|NA|NA
TGCAGCGTTCTTGAGGTGGGAGAGACCCAGTACTTC
CSVLEVGETQYF
>TRBV5-8|TRBJ1-3|NA|NA
TGTGCCAGCAGCTTGGGTTACTCTGGAAACACCATATATTTT
CASSLGYSGNTIYF
>TRBV30|TRBJ2-4|NA|NA
TGTGGAGGGAGTGTGGGACTGCAAAACATTCAGTACTTC
CGGSVGLQNIQYF
>TRBV5-1|TRBJ2-3|NA|NA
TGCGCCAGCAGCTTGACCAGCGGAGTTTCCACAGATACGCAGTATTTT
CASSLTSGVSTDTQYF
>TRBV6-5|TRBJ2-7|NA|TRBD2
TGTGCCAGCAGGCGGACTAGCGGGGGAGCTTACGAGCAGTACTTC
CASRRTSGGAYEQYF
>TRBV5-8|TRBJ2-6|NA|NA
TGTGCCTGCAATTGGAGGTCTGGGGCCAACGTCCTGACTTTC
CACNWRSGANVLTF
>TRBV5-4|TRBJ1-5|NA|TRBD1
TGTGCCAGCAGCTTGGGAGGACAGGGGGCAAGTCAGCCCCAGCATTTT
CASSLGGQGASQPQHF
>TRBV27|TRBJ1-1|few|NA
TGTGCCAGCAGTTATAACAAAGTGAACACTGAAGCTTTCTTT
CASSYNKVNTEAFF
>TRBV5-4|TRBJ2-7|NA|TRBD1
TGTGCCAGCAGCTCCGGGACAGGGGGCTCCTACGAGCAGTACTTC
CASSSGTGGSYEQYF
>TRBV6-5|TRBJ1-1|NA|NA
TGTGCCAGCAGTAAGGACAGCATGAACACTGAAGCTTTCTTT
CASSKDSMNTEAFF
>TRBV6-5|TRBJ2-5|NA|NA
TGTGCCAGCAGTTACTGGCGGGAAGAGACCCAGTACTTC
CASSYWREETQYF
>TRBV28|TRBJ2-5|NA|NA
TGTGCCAGCAGTTTGGTTACCTCTCGGGGGGAGACCCAGTACTTC
CASSLVTSRGETQYF
>TRBV12-5|TRBJ2-5|once|NA
TGTGCTAGTGGGACTGGACTGTCTGGAGAGACCCAGTACTTC
CASGTGLSGETQYF
>TRBV30|TRBJ1-1|NA|NA
TGTGCCTGGAGTCCCTTCGGGAGTTTCGGTGAAGCTTTCTTT
CAWSPFGSFGEAFF
>TRBV5-4|TRBJ2-5|NA|NA
TGTGCCAGCAGCGGCGGACAGGGCGGGGGAGAGACCCAGTACTTC
CASSGGQGGGETQYF
>TRBV9|TRBJ2-1|NA|TRBD2
TGTGCCAGCAGCGCGACAACATCGGGACTAGCGGCAAACAATGAGCAGTTCTTC
CASSATTSGLAANNEQFF
>TRBV28|TRBJ2-7|NA|NA
TGTGCCAGCAGTTTAGCACTCCCGGGCGAGCAGTACTTC
CASSLALPGEQYF
>TRBV9|TRBJ1-2|NA|TRBD1
TGTGCCAGCAGCGTAGAACAGGGGCGCAGCTATGGCTACACCTTC
CASSVEQGRSYGYTF
>TRBV5-4|TRBJ2-7|NA|NA
TGTGCCAGCAGGGAGGGTTATGGCGAGCAGTACTTC
CASREGYGEQYF
>TRBV30|TRBJ1-2|NA|TRBD1
TGTGCCTGGAGATTAACAGGGGGCGCGGGTGGCTACACCTTC
CAWRLTGGAGGYTF
>TRBV7-8|TRBJ1-6|once|TRBD1
TGTGCCAGCAGCCAGGCAGGGGGCAACAATAATTCACCCCTCCACTTT
CASSQAGGNNNSPLHF
>TRBV6-6|TRBJ1-1|NA|NA
TGTGCGACGGGACATGAAGCTTTCTTT
CATGHEAFF
>TRBV15|TRBJ2-7|NA|TRBD2
TGTGCCACCAGCAGAGAACTTAGCGGGAGTATCTACGAGCAGTACTTC
CATSRELSGSIYEQYF
>TRBV27|TRBJ2-1|NA|TRBD2
TGTGCCAGCAGTTTCCCCTTGACTAGCGTACCAAACAATGAGCAGTTCTTC
CASSFPLTSVPNNEQFF
>TRBV7-2|TRBJ2-7|NA|NA
TGTGCCAGCAGCTTAGTCCGACAGTACTCCTACGAGCAGTACTTC
CASSLVRQYSYEQYF
>TRBV28|TRBJ1-5|NA|TRBD1
TGTGCCAGCACTATCGACCAGGGGGCCCGCAATCAGCCCCAGCATTTT
CASTIDQGARNQPQHF
>TRBV4-3|TRBJ1-3|NA|TRBD1
TGCGCCAGCAGCCAAGACGGGGGACAGTACAGCTCTGGAAACACCATATATTTT
CASSQDGGQYSSGNTIYF
>TRBV2|TRBJ2-7|NA|NA
TGTGCCAGCAGTGAAGCAAGGGGCTACGAGCAGTACTTC
CASSEARGYEQYF
>TRBV4-3|TRBJ2-6|NA|NA
TGCGCCAGCAGCCAAGATCGGAGGGCTGGGGCCAACGTCCTGACTTTC
CASSQDRRAGANVLTF
>TRBV15|TRBJ2-1|NA|TRBD1
TGTGCCACCAGCAGAGCCGGACAGGGGTCCCCCTCCTACAATGAGCAGTTCTTC
CATSRAGQGSPSYNEQFF
>TRBV9|TRBJ1-4|NA|TRBD1
TGTGCCAGCAGCGCCAGGGACAGAGAAAAACTGTTTTTT
CASSARDREKLFF
>TRBV30|TRBJ1-3|NA|NA
TGTGCCTGGAGTCGGAGCTCTGGAAACACCATATATTTT
CAWSRSSGNTIYF
>TRBV10-1|TRBJ2-2|NA|NA
TGCGCCAGCAGCGGACGGAGGAGCGGGGAGCTGTTTTTT
CASSGRRSGELFF
>TRBV10-3|TRBJ1-4|NA|TRBD1
TGTGCCATCAGTGGCGAGGACAGGTTCAATGAAAAACTGTTTTTT
CAISGEDRFNEKLFF
>TRBV7-6|TRBJ1-3|NA|NA
TGTGCCAGCAGCTTAGCGCCCGGAGTGGCTGGAAACACCATATATTTT
CASSLAPGVAGNTIYF
>TRBV28|TRBJ2-1|once|NA
TGTGCCAGCAGACCTCCTGCATCAACTTACAATGAGCAGTTCTTC
CASRPPASTYNEQFF
>TRBV4-3|TRBJ1-6|NA|TRBD1
TGCGCCAGCAGCCAAGATCCGAGACAGGGTAATTCACCCCTCCACTTT
CASSQDPRQGNSPLHF
>TRBV27|TRBJ1-1|NA|NA
TGTGCCAGCAGTTCGGGGATCACTGAAGCTTTCTTT
CASSSGITEAFF
>TRBV5-1|TRBJ2-5|once|TRBD2
TGCGCCAGGATTAGCGGGAGAGGGTTGAGAGAGACCCAGTACTTC
CARISGRGLRETQYF
>TRBV7-2|TRBJ2-3|NA|TRBD2
TGTGCCAGCAGCCTCCTCGGTAGCGGGGGTGGGGCAGATACGCAGTATTTT
CASSLLGSGGGADTQYF
>TRBV10-1|TRBJ2-2|NA|NA
TGCGCCAGCAGTGAGATAGGGAGAGCCGGGGAGCTGTTTTTT
CASSEIGRAGELFF
>TRBV5-6|TRBJ1-5|NA|NA
TGTGCCAGCAGCTTGGGAGCCCAAGGAGGGCCCCAGCATTTT
CASSLGAQGGPQHF
>TRBV23-1|TRBJ2-7|once|NA
TGCGCCAGCAGTCAATCCAGGGAGCAGTACTTC
CASSQSREQYF
>TRBV6-5|TRBJ2-7|NA|TRBD1
TGTGCCAGCAGAAGGGGACAGGCCGCCTACGAGCAGTACTTC
CASRRGQAAYEQYF
>TRBV10-1|TRBJ2-1|NA|TRBD2
TGCGCCAGCAGTGAAACTAGCGGGAGGGGGAATGAGCAGTTCTTC
CASSETSGRGNEQFF
>TRBV4-3|TRBJ2-1|NA|NA
TGCGCCAGCAGCCAAGATGCGAGCGCCTACAATGAGCAGTTCTTC
CASSQDASAYNEQFF